This TCR beta chain was documented in a study of T cell repertoires in cytomegalovirus infection. Study at large: Indications came from public TCR beta signatures; they pointed to CMV infection and to a matching HLA type. Study-level points and caveats: Adding up the frequency of public TCR beta families identified people who carried CMV plus the relevant HLA. CMV-specific TCR beta clonotypes restricted by HLA-C dominated the ex vivo response.

CDR1 is MNHEY, CDR2 SVGAGI, per germline. Trimming shortened V by 2 bases and J by 0 bases, and 7 bases separated the two germline ends. The length of the CDR3 is 14 residues. TCRdb recomputed calls from the reads with MiXCR, one row per CDR3 protein. The sample yields about 150,000 distinct CDR3 sequences, about a quarter seen once. A remark on this clonotype: What it recognizes is unknown.

The chain is built from TRBV6-5 and TRBJ1-1, with a weak D call TRBD1 (5 bases). The TCR comes from a human donor in good health (CMV status not recorded). Some clones in this sample may be carry-over from other donors' samples. Source material: PBMCs. The CDR3 coding sequence is TGTGCCAGCAGTTACGCGACAGTGAACACTGAAGCTTTCTTT. Protein product: CASSYATVNTEAFF.